What follows describes a single TCR beta chain. This specimen comes from a study of T cell changes during pregnancy in multiple sclerosis. The junction had 4 bases not matched to a gene; V was cut back by 6 bases and J by 10 bases. The CDR3 runs to 11 residues. Germline loops: CDR1 MNHEY, CDR2 SVGAGI. TCRdb keeps only in-frame clones here, not all; method: immunoSEQ multiplex PCR. The table shows around 56,000 clones, with about 91% occurring only once. The sample consisted of CD4+ T cells from peripheral blood mononuclear cells, taken in the first trimester of pregnancy. This chain links TRBV6-5 with TRBJ2-3, with TRBD1 matching 7 bases. The receptor was isolated from a female donor with multiple sclerosis, enrolled in a pregnancy study. Here the CDR3 reads CASSSTGSQYF. CDR3 in DNA: TGTGCCAGCAGCTCGACAGGGTCGCAGTATTTT.